The count of the clone carrying this TCR beta chain is one. Generated by immunoSEQ multiplex PCR, the TCRdb table keeps only in-frame clones and is missing some. The table shows some 38,000 clones, with roughly nine tenths occurring only once. This sample is part of a study of OX40 agonist ivuxolimab in advanced cancers. About the study: Ivuxolimab was delivered to patients intravenously every 2 weeks at doses spanning 0.01 to 10 mg/kg.

The CDR3 extends over 15 amino acids. The V and J ends lost 6 bases and 3 bases respectively, with 15 bases between them. CDR1 and CDR2 from the germline V gene are MDHEN and SYDVKM. The material sequenced was CD4+ or CD8+ T cells sorted from blood, taken in a trial of the OX40 agonist ivuxolimab. The origin of this receptor is an adult with an advanced solid tumor such as melanoma, head and neck, liver or kidney cancer. J is TRBJ2-1 and V is TRBV28, with D hard to call. For the CDR3, the DNA is TGTGCCAGCAGGCAGTCGGAAGTACTCTACAATGAGCAGTTCTTC. It encodes CASRQSEVLYNEQFF.